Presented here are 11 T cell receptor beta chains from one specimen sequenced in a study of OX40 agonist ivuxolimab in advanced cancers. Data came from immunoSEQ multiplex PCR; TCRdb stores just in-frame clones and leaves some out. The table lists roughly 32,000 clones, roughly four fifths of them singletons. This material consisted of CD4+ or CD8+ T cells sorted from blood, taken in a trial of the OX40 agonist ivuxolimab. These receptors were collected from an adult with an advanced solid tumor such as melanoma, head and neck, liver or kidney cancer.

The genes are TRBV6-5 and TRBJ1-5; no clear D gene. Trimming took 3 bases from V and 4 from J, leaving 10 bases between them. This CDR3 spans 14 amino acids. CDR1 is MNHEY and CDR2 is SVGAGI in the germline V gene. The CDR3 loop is CASSYPGGNQPQHF. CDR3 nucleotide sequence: TGTGCCAGCAGTTATCCGGGAGGAAATCAGCCCCAGCATTTT.

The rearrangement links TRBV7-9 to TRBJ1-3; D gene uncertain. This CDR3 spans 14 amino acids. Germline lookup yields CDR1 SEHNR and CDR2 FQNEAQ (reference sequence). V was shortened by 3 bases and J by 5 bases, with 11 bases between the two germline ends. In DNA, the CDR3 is TGTGCCAGCAGCTTGGCTGCTAGGCGAAACACCATATATTTT. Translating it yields CASSLAARRNTIYF. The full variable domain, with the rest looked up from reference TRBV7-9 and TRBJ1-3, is DTGVSQNPRHKITKRGQNVTFRCDPISEHNRLYWYRQTLGQGPEFLTYFQNEAQLEKSRLLSDRFSAERPKGSFSTLEIQRTEQGDSAMYLCASSLAARRNTIYFGEGSWLTVV.

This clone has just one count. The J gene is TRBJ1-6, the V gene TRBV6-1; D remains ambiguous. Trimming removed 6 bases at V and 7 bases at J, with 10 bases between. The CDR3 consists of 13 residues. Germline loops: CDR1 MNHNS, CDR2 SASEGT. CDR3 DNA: TGTGCCAGCAGGGTCGATTACAATTCACCCCTCCACTTT. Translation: CASRVDYNSPLHF.

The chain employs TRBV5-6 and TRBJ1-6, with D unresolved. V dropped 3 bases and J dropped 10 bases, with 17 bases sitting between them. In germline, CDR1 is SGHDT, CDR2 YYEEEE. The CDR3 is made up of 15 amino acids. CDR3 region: CASSSLDGGRSPLHF. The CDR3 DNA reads TGTGCCAGCAGCTCGCTAGATGGAGGCCGGTCACCCCTCCACTTT.

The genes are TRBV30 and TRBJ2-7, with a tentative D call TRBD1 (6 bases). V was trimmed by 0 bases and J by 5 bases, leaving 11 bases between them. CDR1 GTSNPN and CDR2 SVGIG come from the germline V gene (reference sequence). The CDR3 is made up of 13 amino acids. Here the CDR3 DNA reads TGTGCCTGGAGTGTACAGGGTCTCGACGAGCAGTACTTC. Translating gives CAWSVQGLDEQYF. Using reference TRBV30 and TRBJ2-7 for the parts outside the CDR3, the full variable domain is SQTIHQWPATLVQPVGSPLSLECTVEGTSNPNLYWYRQAAGRGLQLLFYSVGIGQISSEVPQNLSASRPQDRQFILSSKKLLLSDSGFYLCAWSVQGLDEQYFGPGTRLTVT.

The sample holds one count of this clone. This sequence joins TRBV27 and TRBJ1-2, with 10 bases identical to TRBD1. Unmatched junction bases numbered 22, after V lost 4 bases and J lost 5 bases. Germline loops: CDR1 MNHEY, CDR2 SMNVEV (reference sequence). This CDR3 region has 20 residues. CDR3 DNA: TGTGCCAGCAGTTCCCATTGGGGACAGGGGCATATAATCAAGAGGTATGGCTACACCTTC. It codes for CASSSHWGQGHIIKRYGYTF.

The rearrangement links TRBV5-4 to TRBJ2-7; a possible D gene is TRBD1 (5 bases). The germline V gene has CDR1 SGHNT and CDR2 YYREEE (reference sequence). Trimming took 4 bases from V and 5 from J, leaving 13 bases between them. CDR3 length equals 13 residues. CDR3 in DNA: TGTGCCAGCAGCCCGTTCAGGGCCCACGAGCAGTACTTC. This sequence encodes CASSPFRAHEQYF.

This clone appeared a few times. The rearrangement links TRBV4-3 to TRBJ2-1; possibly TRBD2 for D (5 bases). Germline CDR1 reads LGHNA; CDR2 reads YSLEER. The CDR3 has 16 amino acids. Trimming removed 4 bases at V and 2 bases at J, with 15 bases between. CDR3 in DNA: TGCGCCAGCAGCCCCTCGGACTTGAAAACCTACAATGAGCAGTTCTTC. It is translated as CASSPSDLKTYNEQFF.

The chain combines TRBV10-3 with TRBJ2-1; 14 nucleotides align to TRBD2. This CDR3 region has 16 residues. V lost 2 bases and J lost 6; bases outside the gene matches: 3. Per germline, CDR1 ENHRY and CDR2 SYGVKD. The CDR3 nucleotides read TGTGCCATCAGTGAGGGGACTAGCGGGGGAAGCAATGAGCAGTTCTTC. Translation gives CAISEGTSGGSNEQFF.

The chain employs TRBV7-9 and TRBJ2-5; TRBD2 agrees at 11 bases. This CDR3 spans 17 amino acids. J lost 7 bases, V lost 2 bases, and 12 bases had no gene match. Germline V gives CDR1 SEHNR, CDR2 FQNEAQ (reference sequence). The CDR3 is CASSLPSGTSGSGTQYF. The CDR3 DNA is TGTGCCAGCAGCTTACCCTCCGGGACTAGCGGCTCTGGGACCCAGTACTTC.

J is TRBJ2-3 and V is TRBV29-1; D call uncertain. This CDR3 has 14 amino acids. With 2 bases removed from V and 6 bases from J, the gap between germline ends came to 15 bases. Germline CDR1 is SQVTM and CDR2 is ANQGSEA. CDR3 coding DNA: TGCAGCGTTGAAATACCCTCTGTCTGGGATACGCAGTATTTT. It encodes CSVEIPSVWDTQYF.